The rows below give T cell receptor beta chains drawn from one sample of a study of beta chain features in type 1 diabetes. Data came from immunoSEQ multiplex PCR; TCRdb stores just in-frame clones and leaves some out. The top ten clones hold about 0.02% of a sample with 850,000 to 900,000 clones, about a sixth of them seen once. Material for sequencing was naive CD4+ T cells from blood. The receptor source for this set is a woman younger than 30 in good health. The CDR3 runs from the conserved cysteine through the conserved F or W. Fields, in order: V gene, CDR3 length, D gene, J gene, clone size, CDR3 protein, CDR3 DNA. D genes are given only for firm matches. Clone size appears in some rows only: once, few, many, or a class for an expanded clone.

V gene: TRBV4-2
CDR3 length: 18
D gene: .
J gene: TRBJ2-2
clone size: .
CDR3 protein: CASSLFRRRQEPTGELFF
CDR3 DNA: TGTGCCAGCAGCCTGTTCCGACGGCGACAGGAACCCACCGGGGAGCTGTTTTTT

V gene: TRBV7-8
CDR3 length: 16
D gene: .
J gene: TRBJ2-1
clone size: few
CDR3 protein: CASSLLFRDGLNEQFF
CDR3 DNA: TGTGCCAGCAGCCTTCTTTTCCGGGACGGTCTCAATGAGCAGTTCTTC

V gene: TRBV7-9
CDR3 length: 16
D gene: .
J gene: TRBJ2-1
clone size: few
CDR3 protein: CASSGMLAASYNEQFF
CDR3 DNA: TGTGCCAGCAGCGGAATGCTAGCAGCCTCGTACAATGAGCAGTTCTTC

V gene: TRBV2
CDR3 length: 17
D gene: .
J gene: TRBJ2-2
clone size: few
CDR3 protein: CASSEFGAERLTGELFF
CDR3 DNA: TGTGCCAGCAGTGAATTTGGCGCGGAACGACTCACCGGGGAGCTGTTTTTT

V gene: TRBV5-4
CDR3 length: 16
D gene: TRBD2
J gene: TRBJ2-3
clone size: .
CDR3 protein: CASSWNGLAGLDTQYF
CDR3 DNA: TGTGCCAGCAGCTGGAACGGACTAGCGGGGCTAGATACGCAGTATTTT

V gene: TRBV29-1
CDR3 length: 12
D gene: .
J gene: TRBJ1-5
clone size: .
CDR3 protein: CSVGGRNQPQHF
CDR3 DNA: TGCAGCGTTGGGGGGCGCAATCAGCCCCAGCATTTT

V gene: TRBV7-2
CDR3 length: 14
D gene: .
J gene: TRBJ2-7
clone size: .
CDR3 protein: CASRTGGTAYEQYF
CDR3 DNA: TGTGCCAGCAGGACAGGAGGGACAGCCTACGAGCAGTACTTC

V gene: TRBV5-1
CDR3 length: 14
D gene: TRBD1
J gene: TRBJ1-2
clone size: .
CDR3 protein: CASSSGQPDYGYTF
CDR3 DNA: TGCGCCAGCAGCTCGGGACAGCCAGATTATGGCTACACCTTC

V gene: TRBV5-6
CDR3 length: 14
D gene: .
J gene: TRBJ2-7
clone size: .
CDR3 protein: CASSLAGAFYEQYF
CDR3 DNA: TGTGCCAGCAGCTTGGCGGGGGCATTCTACGAGCAGTACTTC

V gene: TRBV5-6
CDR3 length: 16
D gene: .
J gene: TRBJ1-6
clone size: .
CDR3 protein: CASSFRQSSYNSPLHF
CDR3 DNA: TGTGCCAGCAGCTTCCGACAGAGCTCCTATAATTCACCCCTCCACTTT

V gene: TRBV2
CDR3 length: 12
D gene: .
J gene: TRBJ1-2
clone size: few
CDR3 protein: CASSELNYGYTF
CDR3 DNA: TGTGCCAGCAGTGAACTAAACTATGGCTACACCTTC

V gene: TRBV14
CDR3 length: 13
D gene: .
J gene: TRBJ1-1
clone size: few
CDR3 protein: CASSNQGEDYIFF
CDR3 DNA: TGTGCCAGCAGCAATCAGGGAGAGGATTATATTTTCTTT

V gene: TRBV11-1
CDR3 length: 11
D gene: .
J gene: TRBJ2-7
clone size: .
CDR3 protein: CASSARLEQYF
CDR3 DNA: TGTGCCAGCAGCGCCCGCTTGGAGCAGTACTTC

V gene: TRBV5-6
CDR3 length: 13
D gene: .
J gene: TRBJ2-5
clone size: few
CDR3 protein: CASSLIEQETQYF
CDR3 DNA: TGTGCCAGCAGCCTCATTGAACAAGAGACCCAGTACTTC

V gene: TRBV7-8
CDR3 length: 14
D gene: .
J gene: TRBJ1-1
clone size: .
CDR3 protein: CASSLFMSGTEAFF
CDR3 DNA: TGTGCCAGCAGCTTATTTATGTCGGGCACTGAAGCTTTCTTT

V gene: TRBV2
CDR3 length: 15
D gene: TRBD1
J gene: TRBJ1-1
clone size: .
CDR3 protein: CASSLQGVGNTEAFF
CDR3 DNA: TGTGCCAGCAGTCTGCAGGGGGTCGGGAACACTGAAGCTTTCTTT

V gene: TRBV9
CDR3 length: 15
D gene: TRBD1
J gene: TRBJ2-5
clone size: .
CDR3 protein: CASSGKTGAQETQYF
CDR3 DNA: TGTGCCAGCAGCGGCAAGACAGGGGCTCAAGAGACCCAGTACTTC

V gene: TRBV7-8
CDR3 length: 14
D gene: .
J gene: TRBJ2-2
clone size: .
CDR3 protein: CASSWRGSTGELFF
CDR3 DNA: TGTGCCAGCAGCTGGCGAGGGTCTACCGGGGAGCTGTTTTTT

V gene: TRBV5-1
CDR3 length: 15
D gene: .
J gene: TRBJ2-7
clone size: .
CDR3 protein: CASRAPGTRSYEQYF
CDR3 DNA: TGCGCCAGCAGGGCTCCCGGGACACGGAGCTACGAGCAGTACTTC

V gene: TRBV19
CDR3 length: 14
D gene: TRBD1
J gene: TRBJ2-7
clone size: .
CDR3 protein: CASSPRQGSYEQYF
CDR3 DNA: TGTGCCAGTAGTCCCCGACAGGGTAGCTACGAGCAGTACTTC

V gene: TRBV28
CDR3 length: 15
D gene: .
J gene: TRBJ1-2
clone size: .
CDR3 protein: CASSLQGAGGSRYTF
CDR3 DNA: TGTGCCAGCAGTTTACAAGGAGCCGGGGGGTCGCGCTACACCTTC

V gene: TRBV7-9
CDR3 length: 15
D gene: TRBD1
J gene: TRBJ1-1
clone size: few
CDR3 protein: CATHQLSDRATEAFF
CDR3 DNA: TGTGCCACCCATCAACTGAGTGACAGGGCTACTGAAGCTTTCTTT

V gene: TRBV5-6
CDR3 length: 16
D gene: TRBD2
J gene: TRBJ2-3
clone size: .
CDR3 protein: CASSLTQREVRDTQYF
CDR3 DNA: TGTGCCAGCAGCTTGACCCAGCGGGAGGTGAGAGATACGCAGTATTTT

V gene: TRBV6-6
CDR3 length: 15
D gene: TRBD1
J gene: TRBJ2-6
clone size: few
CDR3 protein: CASSVQGAGANVLTF
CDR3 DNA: TGTGCCAGCAGTGTCCAGGGGGCTGGGGCCAACGTCCTGACTTTC

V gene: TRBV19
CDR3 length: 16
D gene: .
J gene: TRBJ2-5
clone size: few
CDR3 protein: CASSISGRGRGETQYF
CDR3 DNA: TGTGCCAGTAGTATCTCTGGCCGGGGGCGGGGAGAGACCCAGTACTTC

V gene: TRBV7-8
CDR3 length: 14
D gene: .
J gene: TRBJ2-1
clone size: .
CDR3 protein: CASSLLASYNEQFF
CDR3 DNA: TGTGCCAGCAGCCTACTAGCATCCTACAATGAGCAGTTCTTC

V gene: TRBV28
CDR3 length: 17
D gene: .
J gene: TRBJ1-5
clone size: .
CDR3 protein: CASSFSPTERSNQPQHF
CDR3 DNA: TGTGCCAGCAGTTTCTCCCCGACAGAGAGAAGCAATCAGCCCCAGCATTTT

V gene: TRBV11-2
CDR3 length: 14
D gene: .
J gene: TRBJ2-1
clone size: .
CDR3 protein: CASSLDGRSNEQFF
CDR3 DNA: TGTGCCAGCAGCTTAGACGGCCGATCCAATGAGCAGTTCTTC

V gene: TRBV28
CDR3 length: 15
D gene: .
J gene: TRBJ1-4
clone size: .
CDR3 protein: CASSWAGTTNEKLFF
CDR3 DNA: TGTGCCAGCAGTTGGGCCGGGACAACTAATGAAAAACTGTTTTTT

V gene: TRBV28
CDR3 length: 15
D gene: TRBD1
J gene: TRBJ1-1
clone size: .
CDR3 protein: CASSIGQAGKAEAFF
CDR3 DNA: TGTGCCAGCAGTATCGGACAGGCTGGTAAGGCTGAAGCTTTCTTT

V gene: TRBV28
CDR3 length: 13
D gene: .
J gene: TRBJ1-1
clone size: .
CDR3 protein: CASSFDRYREAFF
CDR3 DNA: TGTGCCAGCAGTTTTGACCGCTATCGGGAAGCTTTCTTT

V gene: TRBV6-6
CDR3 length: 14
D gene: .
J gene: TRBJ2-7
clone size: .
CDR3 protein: CASSPDRDRNEQYF
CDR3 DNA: TGTGCCAGCAGCCCCGACCGGGATCGGAACGAGCAGTACTTC

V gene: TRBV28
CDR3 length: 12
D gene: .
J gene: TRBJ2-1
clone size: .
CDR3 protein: CASSRAFNEQFF
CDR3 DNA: TGTGCCAGCAGTCGGGCCTTCAATGAGCAGTTCTTC

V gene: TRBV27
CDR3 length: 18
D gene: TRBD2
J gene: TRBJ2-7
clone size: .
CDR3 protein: CASTNRSTYGGSVWRQYF
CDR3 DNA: TGTGCCAGCACCAATCGTTCCACGTACGGGGGGTCGGTTTGGAGGCAGTACTTC

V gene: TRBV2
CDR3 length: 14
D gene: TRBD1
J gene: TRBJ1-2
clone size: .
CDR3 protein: CASSEQGQGWGYTF
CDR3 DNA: TGTGCCAGCAGTGAACAAGGACAGGGGTGGGGCTACACCTTC

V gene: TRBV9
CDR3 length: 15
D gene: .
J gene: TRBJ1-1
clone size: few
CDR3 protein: CASSTKGVEATEAFF
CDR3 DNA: TGTGCCAGCAGCACCAAGGGAGTTGAGGCCACTGAAGCTTTCTTT

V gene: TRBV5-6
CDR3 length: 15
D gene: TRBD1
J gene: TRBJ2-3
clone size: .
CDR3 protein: CASSFLGTGRDTQYF
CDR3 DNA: TGTGCCAGCAGCTTCTTAGGGACAGGACGGGATACGCAGTATTTT

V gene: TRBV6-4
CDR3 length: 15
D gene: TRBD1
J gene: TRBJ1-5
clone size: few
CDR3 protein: CASIGCRGKNQPQHF
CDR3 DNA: TGTGCCAGCATTGGTTGCAGGGGGAAGAATCAGCCCCAGCATTTT

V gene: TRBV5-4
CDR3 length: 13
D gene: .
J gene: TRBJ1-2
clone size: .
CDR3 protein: CASSLASEYGYTF
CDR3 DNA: TGTGCCAGCAGCTTGGCCAGTGAATATGGCTACACCTTC

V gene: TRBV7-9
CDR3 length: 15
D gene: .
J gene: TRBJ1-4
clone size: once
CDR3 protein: CASSLVGINNEKLFF
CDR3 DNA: TGTGCCAGCAGCTTAGTGGGGATTAATAATGAAAAACTGTTTTTT

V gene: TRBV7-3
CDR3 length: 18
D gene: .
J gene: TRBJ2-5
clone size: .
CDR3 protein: CASSLSGRGTDYQETQYF
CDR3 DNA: TGTGCCAGCAGCTTATCGGGTCGCGGGACAGACTACCAAGAGACCCAGTACTTC

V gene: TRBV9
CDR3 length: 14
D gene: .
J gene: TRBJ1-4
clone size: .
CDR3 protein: CASSPDSLSEKLFF
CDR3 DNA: TGTGCCAGCAGCCCGGACAGTTTGAGTGAAAAACTGTTTTTT

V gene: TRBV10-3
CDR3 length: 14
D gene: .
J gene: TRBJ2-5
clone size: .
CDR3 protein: CAISESGGEETQYF
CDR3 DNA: TGTGCCATCAGTGAGTCGGGGGGCGAGGAGACCCAGTACTTC

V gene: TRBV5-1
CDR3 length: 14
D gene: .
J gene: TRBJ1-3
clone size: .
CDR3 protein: CASSLGTDGNTIYF
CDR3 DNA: TGCGCCAGCAGCTTGGGGACAGATGGAAACACCATATATTTT

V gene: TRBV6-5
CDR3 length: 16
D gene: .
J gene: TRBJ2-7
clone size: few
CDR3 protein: CASSYRPELYVSEQYF
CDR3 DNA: TGTGCCAGCAGTTACCGACCAGAGCTCTACGTGAGCGAGCAGTACTTC

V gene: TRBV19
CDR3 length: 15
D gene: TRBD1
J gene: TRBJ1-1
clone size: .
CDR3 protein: CASSIGGQLNTEAFF
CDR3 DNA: TGTGCCAGTAGTATAGGGGGACAGCTGAACACTGAAGCTTTCTTT

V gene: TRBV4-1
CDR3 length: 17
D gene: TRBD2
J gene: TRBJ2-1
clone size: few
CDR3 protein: CASSQHRLADAYNEQFF
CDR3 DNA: TGCGCCAGCAGCCAACACAGACTAGCGGACGCCTACAATGAGCAGTTCTTC

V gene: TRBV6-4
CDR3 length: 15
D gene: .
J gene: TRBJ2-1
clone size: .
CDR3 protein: CASSDSRGGNTKQFF
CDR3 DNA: TGTGCCAGCAGTGATTCCAGGGGCGGAAATACGAAGCAGTTCTTC

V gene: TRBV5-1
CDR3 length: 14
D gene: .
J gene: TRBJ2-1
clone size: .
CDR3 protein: CASSLVEAYNEQFF
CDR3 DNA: TGCGCCAGCAGCTTGGTGGAGGCCTACAATGAGCAGTTCTTC

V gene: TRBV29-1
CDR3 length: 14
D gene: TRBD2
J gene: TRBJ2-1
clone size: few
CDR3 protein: CSLLSGSFRNEQFF
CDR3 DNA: TGCAGCCTCCTTAGCGGGAGTTTCAGAAATGAGCAGTTCTTC

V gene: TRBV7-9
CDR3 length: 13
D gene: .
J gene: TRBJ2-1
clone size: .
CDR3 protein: CASEPPGTDEQFF
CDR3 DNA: TGTGCCAGCGAACCCCCGGGCACCGATGAGCAGTTCTTC

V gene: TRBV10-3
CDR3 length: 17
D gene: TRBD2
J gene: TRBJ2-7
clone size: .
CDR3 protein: CAISESTGTSGSYEQYF
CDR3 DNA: TGTGCCATCAGTGAGTCTACCGGGACTAGCGGGAGTTACGAGCAGTACTTC

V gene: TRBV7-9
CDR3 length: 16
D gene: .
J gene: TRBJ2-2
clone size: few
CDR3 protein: CASSSTSSRDTGELFF
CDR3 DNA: TGTGCCAGCAGCTCTACGTCTAGCAGGGACACCGGGGAGCTGTTTTTT

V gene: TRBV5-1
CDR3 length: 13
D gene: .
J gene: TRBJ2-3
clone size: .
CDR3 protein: CASSSTGTDTQYF
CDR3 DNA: TGCGCCAGCAGCTCGACAGGCACAGATACGCAGTATTTT

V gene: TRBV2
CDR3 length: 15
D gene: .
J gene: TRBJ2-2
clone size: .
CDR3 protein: CATKGLADNTGELFF
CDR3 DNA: TGTGCCACCAAGGGGTTAGCGGATAATACCGGGGAGCTGTTTTTT